This passage covers 3 T cell receptor beta chains from one sample sequenced in a study of control samples from healthy donors and cancer patients. Method: immunoSEQ multiplex PCR; TCRdb's copy keeps in-frame clones and lacks some. There are about 57,000 clones in the sample; 94% occur only once, and 3% to 4% lies in the top ten. Sequenced material: blood. These receptors were collected from a man aged 30 to 39 in good health.

This clone was picked up one time. The rearrangement joins TRBV7-2 to TRBJ1-1, with 8 positions matching TRBD1. The CDR3 consists of 14 residues. Trimming at V came to 4 bases and at J to 5 bases, leaving 6 bases not matched to a gene. CDR1 and CDR2 (germline): SGHTA, FQGNSA. CDR3 sequence: CASSSQGGRTEAFF. CDR3 nucleotide sequence: TGTGCCAGCAGCTCACAGGGGGGAAGGACTGAAGCTTTCTTT.

V usage is TRBV7-8 and J usage is TRBJ1-2; D unresolved. The CDR3 is made up of 15 amino acids. Germline assignment: CDR1 SGHVS and CDR2 FQNEAQ. V lost 5 bases and J lost 3, with 16 bases in between. CDR3 loop: CASSPTVGDYYGYTF. CDR3 DNA sequence: TGTGCCAGCAGCCCGACTGTCGGGGATTACTATGGCTACACCTTC.

The gene calls are TRBV6-5 and TRBJ2-7; the D gene is possibly TRBD2 (5 bases). V dropped 2 bases and J dropped 5 bases, with 13 bases sitting between them. The CDR3 runs 14 residues. Germline V lookup: CDR1 MNHEY, CDR2 SVGAGI. This chain's CDR3 is CASSYGRDGDEQYF. CDR3 in DNA: TGTGCCAGCAGTTACGGTCGAGACGGGGACGAGCAGTACTTC.